The 7 T cell receptor beta chains presented below share a single source sample, sequenced in a study of T-cell reconstitution after alpha-beta-depleted transplantation in children. Unique molecular identifiers were incorporated during preparation of the TCRbeta library. TCRdb analysed the PCR reads with MiXCR anew, one entry per CDR3 protein. This repertoire shows hundreds of thousands of distinct CDR3 sequences, 16% found once; its top ten account for approximately 1%. This specimen consisted of PBMCs from the stem cell graft donor, obtained from the stem cell graft. The receptors shown here come from a human donor who donated a stem cell graft to a child with acute myeloid leukemia.

The rearrangement links TRBV7-2 to TRBJ2-1; D gene unclear. Germline lookup yields CDR1 SGHTA and CDR2 FQGNSA. This CDR3 contains 12 residues. V lost 6 bases, J lost 13 bases, and 16 bases lay in between. This CDR3 reads CASSFRVGNQFF. The CDR3 DNA follows: TGTGCCAGCAGTTTCCGGGTGGGGAATCAGTTCTTC. Looking up the rest from reference TRBV7-2 and TRBJ2-1 gives the full variable domain: GAGVSQSPSNKVTEKGKDVELRCDPISGHTALYWYRQSLGQGLEFLIYFQGNSAPDKSGLPSDRFSAERTGGSVSTLTIQRTQQEDSAVYLCASSFRVGNQFFGPGTRLTVL.

This clonotype was counted ten times or more. This chain links TRBV12-3 or TRBV12-4 with TRBJ2-1, with TRBD2 as a possible D gene (6 bases). Trimming left V 6 bases short and J 7 bases short, with 16 bases between. CDR3 length: 14 residues. This CDR3 reads CASRPRGTLNEQFF. The CDR3 DNA sequence: TGTGCCAGCAGACCCCGGGGGACCTTGAATGAGCAGTTCTTC.

This clonotype was picked up many times. The chain carries TRBV20-1 and TRBJ2-1, with D perhaps assigned TRBD1 or TRBD2 (6 bases each). CDR1 is DFQATT, CDR2 SNEGSKA, per germline (reference sequence). V was pared by 5 bases and J by 9 bases, with 11 bases between. The CDR3 is made up of 11 amino acids. CDR3 in DNA: TGCAGTGCTCATAGGGGGGCTGAGCAGTTCTTC. Translation: CSAHRGAEQFF.

This clonotype has only a few counts. The genes are TRBV27 and TRBJ1-2, with D perhaps matching TRBD1 (5 bases). Germline values: CDR1 MNHEY, CDR2 SMNVEV (reference sequence). The CDR3 is 16 residues long. V was shortened by 0 bases and J by 2 bases, with 13 bases between the two germline ends. The DNA for the CDR3 is TGTGCCAGCAGTTTATCCATGACAGCCAGGAACTATGGCTACACCTTC. Residues: CASSLSMTARNYGYTF.

The chain is built from TRBV7-9 and TRBJ2-1; TRBD2 matches 9 bases. The CDR3 length is 16 residues. V trimming: 5 bases; J trimming: 1 base; junction bases outside the gene matches: 6. Per germline, CDR1 SEHNR and CDR2 FQNEAQ (reference sequence). The CDR3 coding sequence is TGTGCCAGCAGCCCGGTAGCGGGGGCGTCCTACAATGAGCAGTTCTTC. The encoded protein is CASSPVAGASYNEQFF.

There are many counts of this clonotype. This chain uses TRBV12-3 or TRBV12-4 with TRBJ2-1, with 10 bases aligning to TRBD1. The V segment lost 5 bases and the J segment 5 bases; nucleotides outside the gene matches: 6. This CDR3 contains 15 residues. The CDR3 nucleotides are TGTGCCAGCAGTCCGAGGGACAGGGGAAACAATGAGCAGTTCTTC. As protein: CASSPRDRGNNEQFF.

This clonotype was seen at least ten times. The chain recombines TRBV20-1 with TRBJ2-3; D is unclear. The CDR3 is 11 residues long. The germline gives CDR1 DFQATT, CDR2 SNEGSKA (reference sequence). Trimming removed 7 bases from V and 3 bases from J, with 8 bases in between. The DNA of the CDR3 is TGCAGTGGGGAAAGGACAGATACGCAGTATTTT. This sequence encodes CSGERTDTQYF.